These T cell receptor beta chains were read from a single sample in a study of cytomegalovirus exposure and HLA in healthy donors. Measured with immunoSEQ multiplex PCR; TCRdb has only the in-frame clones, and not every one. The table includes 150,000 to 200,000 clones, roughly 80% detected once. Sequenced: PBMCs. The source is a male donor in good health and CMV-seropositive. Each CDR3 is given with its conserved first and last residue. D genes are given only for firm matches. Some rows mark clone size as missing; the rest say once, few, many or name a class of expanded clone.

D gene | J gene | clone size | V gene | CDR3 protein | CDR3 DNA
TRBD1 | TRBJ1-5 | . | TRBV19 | CASTKWLGQGAGQPQHF | TGTGCCAGTACTAAATGGCTGGGACAGGGGGCAGGTCAGCCCCAGCATTTT
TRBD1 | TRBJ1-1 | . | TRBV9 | CASSVQGAGTEAFF | TGTGCCAGCAGCGTTCAGGGGGCAGGAACTGAAGCTTTCTTT
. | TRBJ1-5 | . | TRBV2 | CASTGQISNQPQHF | TGTGCCAGCACCGGACAGATTAGCAATCAGCCCCAGCATTTT
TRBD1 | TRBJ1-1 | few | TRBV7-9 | CASSKGTGNFF | TGTGCCAGCAGTAAGGGGACAGGTAATTTCTTT
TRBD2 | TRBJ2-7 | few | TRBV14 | CASSLSTSGYSYEQYF | TGTGCCAGCAGCTTATCTACTAGCGGTTACTCCTACGAGCAGTACTTC
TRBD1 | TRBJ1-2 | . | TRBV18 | CASSPSDRAYGYTF | TGTGCCAGCTCACCTTCGGACAGGGCCTACGGCTACACCTTC
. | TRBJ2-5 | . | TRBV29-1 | CSVVHGEETQYF | TGCAGCGTTGTTCACGGAGAAGAGACCCAGTACTTC
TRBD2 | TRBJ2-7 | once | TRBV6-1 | CASRRLAGAFEQYF | TGTGCCAGCAGGAGACTAGCGGGTGCCTTCGAGCAGTACTTC
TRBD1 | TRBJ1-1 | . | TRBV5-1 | CASSEPGQGLMGTEAFF | TGCGCCAGCAGCGAACCGGGACAGGGGCTTATGGGCACTGAAGCTTTCTTT
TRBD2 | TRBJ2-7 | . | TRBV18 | CASSEGTSGTYEQYF | TGTGCCAGCTCGGAAGGGACTAGCGGGACCTACGAGCAGTACTTC
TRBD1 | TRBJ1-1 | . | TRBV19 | CASTTGGANTEAFF | TGTGCCAGTACTACAGGGGGCGCGAACACTGAAGCTTTCTTT
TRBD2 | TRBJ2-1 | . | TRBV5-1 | CASSLAAAREGGEQFF | TGCGCCAGCAGCTTGGCCGCCGCGCGGGAGGGGGGTGAGCAGTTCTTC
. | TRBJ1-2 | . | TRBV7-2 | CASSSTTDYGYTF | TGTGCCAGCAGCTCAACCACGGACTATGGCTACACCTTC
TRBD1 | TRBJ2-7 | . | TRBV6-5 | CASSSSGTATYEQYF | TGTGCCAGCAGTTCGTCCGGGACAGCCACCTACGAGCAGTACTTC
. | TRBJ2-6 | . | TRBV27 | CASTAGVGYRGSGANVLTF | TGTGCCAGCACCGCCGGGGTGGGATATCGAGGCTCTGGGGCCAACGTCCTGACTTTC
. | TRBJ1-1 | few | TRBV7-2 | CASSVREGSTEAFF | TGTGCCAGCAGCGTCAGGGAGGGGAGCACTGAAGCTTTCTTT
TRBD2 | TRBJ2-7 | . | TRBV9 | CASSILAGASYEQYF | TGTGCCAGCAGCATTTTAGCGGGGGCGAGCTACGAGCAGTACTTC
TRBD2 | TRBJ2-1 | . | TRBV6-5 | CASTPRGLSYNEQFF | TGTGCCAGCACCCCCCGGGGACTATCCTACAATGAGCAGTTCTTC
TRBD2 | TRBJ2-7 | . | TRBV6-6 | CASNPDGGGMYEQYF | TGTGCCAGCAACCCAGATGGGGGAGGGATGTACGAGCAGTACTTC
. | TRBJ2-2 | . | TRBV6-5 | CASSYGQGLGTGELFF | TGTGCCAGCAGTTACGGTCAGGGACTCGGGACCGGGGAGCTGTTTTTT
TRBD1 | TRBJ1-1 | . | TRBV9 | CASSLQGDTEAFF | TGTGCCAGCAGCCTCCAGGGGGACACTGAAGCTTTCTTT
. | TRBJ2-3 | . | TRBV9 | CASSAPLGGGNTDTQYF | TGTGCCAGCAGCGCCCCATTGGGGGGGGGCAACACAGATACGCAGTATTTT
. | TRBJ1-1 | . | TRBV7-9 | CASSARATGTEAFF | TGTGCCAGCAGCGCCCGGGCAACAGGCACTGAAGCTTTCTTT
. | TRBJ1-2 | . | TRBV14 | CASSWAMREGYTF | TGTGCCAGCAGCTGGGCCATGAGAGAGGGCTACACCTTC
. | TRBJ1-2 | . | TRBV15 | CATSKPTTSNYGYTF | TGTGCCACCAGCAAACCCACGACATCAAACTATGGCTACACCTTC
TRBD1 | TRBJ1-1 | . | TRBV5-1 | CASSLRDRVWGTEAFF | TGCGCCAGCAGCTTACGGGACAGAGTTTGGGGCACTGAAGCTTTCTTT
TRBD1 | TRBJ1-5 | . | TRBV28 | CASRFGQGEQPQHF | TGTGCCAGCCGCTTCGGACAGGGAGAACAGCCCCAGCATTTT
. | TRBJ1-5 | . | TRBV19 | CASSIGPLQPQHF | TGTGCCAGTAGTATTGGGCCACTTCAGCCCCAGCATTTT
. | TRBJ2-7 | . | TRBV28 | CASSSPYEQYF | TGTGCCAGCAGCTCCCCTTACGAGCAGTACTTC
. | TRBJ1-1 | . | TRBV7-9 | CASYTMEGGGKTEAFF | TGTGCCAGCTACACAATGGAGGGGGGAGGGAAGACTGAAGCTTTCTTT
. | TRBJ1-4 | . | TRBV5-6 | CASSLLGPMVEKLFF | TGTGCCAGCAGCTTGTTGGGGCCCATGGTTGAAAAACTGTTTTTT
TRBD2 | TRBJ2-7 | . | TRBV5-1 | CASSPRTSGAEQYF | TGCGCCAGCAGCCCCCGAACTAGCGGGGCCGAGCAGTACTTC
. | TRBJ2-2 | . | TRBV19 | CASSSRLAGELFF | TGTGCCAGTAGTTCCCGACTAGCCGGGGAGCTGTTTTTT
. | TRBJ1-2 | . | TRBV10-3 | CAISRDNNYGYTF | TGTGCCATCAGCCGGGACAATAACTATGGCTACACCTTC
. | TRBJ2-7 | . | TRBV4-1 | CASSTGDSYEQYF | TGCGCCAGCAGTACGGGGGACTCCTACGAGCAGTACTTC
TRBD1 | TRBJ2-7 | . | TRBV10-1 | CASSEPAGRGFDEQYF | TGCGCCAGCAGCGAGCCGGCGGGCAGGGGGTTCGACGAGCAGTACTTC
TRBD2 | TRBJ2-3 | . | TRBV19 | CASSSTSGGTAKFTDTQYF | TGTGCCAGTAGTTCGACTAGCGGGGGAACGGCAAAATTCACAGATACGCAGTATTTT
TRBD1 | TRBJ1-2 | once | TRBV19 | CASMAQGGANYGYTF | TGTGCCAGTATGGCTCAGGGGGGAGCTAACTATGGCTACACCTTC
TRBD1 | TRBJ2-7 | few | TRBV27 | CASSLSRGRGREQYF | TGTGCCAGCAGTTTAAGTCGGGGCAGGGGGCGGGAGCAGTACTTC
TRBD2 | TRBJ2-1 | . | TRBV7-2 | CASSQLAGSTNEQFF | TGTGCCAGCAGCCAACTAGCGGGATCGACTAATGAGCAGTTCTTC
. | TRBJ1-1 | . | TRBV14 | CASSSLAGETFGAFF | TGTGCCAGCAGCTCTCTCGCAGGGGAAACTTTTGGAGCTTTCTTT
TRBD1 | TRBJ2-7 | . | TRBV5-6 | CASSLGQGWEQYF | TGTGCCAGCAGCTTGGGACAGGGGTGGGAGCAGTACTTC
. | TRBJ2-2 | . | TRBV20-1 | CSASEAGELFF | TGCAGTGCTAGTGAGGCCGGGGAGCTGTTTTTT
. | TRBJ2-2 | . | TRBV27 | CASSFNSLNTGELFF | TGTGCCAGCAGTTTCAACAGCCTTAACACCGGGGAGCTGTTTTTT
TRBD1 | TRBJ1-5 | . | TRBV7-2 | CASSYDRGPQPQHF | TGTGCCAGCAGTTATGACAGGGGCCCCCAGCCCCAGCATTTT
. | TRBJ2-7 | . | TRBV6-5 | CASRAVVSEQYF | TGTGCCAGCAGAGCGGTGGTTTCCGAGCAGTACTTC
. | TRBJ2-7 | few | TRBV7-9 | CASSRSLYEQYF | TGTGCCAGCAGCCGTAGCCTCTACGAGCAGTACTTC
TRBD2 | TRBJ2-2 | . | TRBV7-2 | CASSLFGLANTGELFF | TGTGCCAGCAGCTTATTCGGACTAGCTAACACCGGGGAGCTGTTTTTT
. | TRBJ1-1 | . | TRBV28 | CASSLEVGLSMNTEAFF | TGTGCCAGCAGTTTAGAGGTTGGACTGTCCATGAACACTGAAGCTTTCTTT
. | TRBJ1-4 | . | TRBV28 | CSSSASTNEKLFF | TGTTCATCTAGTGCCTCAACTAATGAAAAACTGTTTTTT
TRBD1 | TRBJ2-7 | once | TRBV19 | CASRRDSPYEQYF | TGTGCCAGTAGACGGGACAGCCCCTACGAGCAGTACTTC
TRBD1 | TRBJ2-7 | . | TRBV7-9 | CASSLAGLRGSYEQYF | TGTGCCAGCAGCTTAGCGGGCCTCAGGGGGAGCTACGAGCAGTACTTC
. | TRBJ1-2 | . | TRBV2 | CASSIEASYGYTF | TGTGCCAGCAGCATCGAGGCGAGCTATGGCTACACCTTC
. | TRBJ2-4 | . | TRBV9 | CASSPQVLAKNIQYF | TGTGCCAGCAGCCCACAGGTCCTAGCCAAAAACATTCAGTACTTC
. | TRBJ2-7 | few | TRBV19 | CASKTVANSYEQYF | TGTGCCAGTAAAACGGTAGCGAACTCCTACGAGCAGTACTTC
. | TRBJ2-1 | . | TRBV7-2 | CASSLAQTGEQFF | TGTGCCAGCAGCTTAGCGCAGACAGGCGAGCAGTTCTTC
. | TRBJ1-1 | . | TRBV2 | CASTPRGYTEAFF | TGTGCCAGCACCCCCAGGGGCTACACTGAAGCTTTCTTT
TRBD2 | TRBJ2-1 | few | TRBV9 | CASSPSGEHNEQFF | TGTGCCAGCAGCCCGAGCGGGGAACACAATGAGCAGTTCTTC
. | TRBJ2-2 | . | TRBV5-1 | CASSKDSNTGELFF | TGCGCCAGCAGTAAGGACAGCAATACCGGGGAGCTGTTTTTT
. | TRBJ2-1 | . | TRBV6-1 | CASSADLLYNEQFF | TGTGCCAGCAGCGCTGACTTATTGTACAATGAGCAGTTCTTC